This entry features one T cell receptor beta chain sequence. Its cognate antigen is unknown. A multiplex PCR was run with 60 Vbeta primers and 13 Jbeta primers. Using immunoSEQ multiplex PCR, the repertoire was profiled, and TCRdb retains in-frame clones only, with some absent. The sample has a few hundred thousand clones, 80% to 95% seen once; the top ten hold 1.7%. This entry belongs to a study of cytomegalovirus exposure and HLA in healthy donors. Germline CDR1 and CDR2: SGDLS and YYNGEE. This CDR3 has 11 residues. V was pared by 7 bases and J by 5 bases, with 9 bases between. Study results and limitations: An analysis was carried out later, and it reportedly showed fewer N-insertions in an Asian-associated ancestry cluster than the approximately 670-donor mean.

This chain joins TRBV9 and TRBJ1-1; no definite D call. The receptor was derived from a girl aged 2-10 years in good health and CMV-seronegative. The sequenced sample was PBMCs. The CDR3 protein is CASGPPTEAFF. The CDR3 DNA reads as TGTGCCAGCGGCCCTCCTACTGAAGCTTTCTTT.